This T cell receptor (beta chain) was profiled in a study of blood T cell repertoires in COVID-19 (dated by TCRdb to the early 2020s). About the study as a whole: The collaborator samples originated in the United States, Italy and Spain and spanned the acute and convalescent phases of COVID-19. A freely available public database, intended as a resource for researchers studying the immune response to SARS-CoV-2, is where the repertoires were released. Sample metadata almost always included a de-identified subject ID, COVID-19 status, age in years and sex. The dataset comprised deeply sampled blood TCRbeta repertoires from subjects exposed to, actively infected with, or recovered from COVID-19. HLA class I and class II types, where available, came from metadata supplied by the sample provider rather than from assay-based typing. The prospective study material was composed of cDNA or gDNA derived from T cells, B-cell-depleted T cells, or PBMCs. The samples were drawn from two sources: the first 160 participants of the ongoing ImmuneRACE study, and some 1,300 subjects contributed by 6 global collaborators. Findings and caveats that apply to the study as a whole: The amount of clinical and demographic metadata varied by source and participant and was provided uncurated.

In Seattle, one collaborating source enrolled patients while the infection was active and tracked those patients longitudinally over the course of disease. Whole blood was collected in K2EDTA tubes by collaborating institutions according to the institutions' own protocols. For TCRbeta analysis, collaborators shipped samples in one of three forms: frozen whole blood, isolated PBMCs, or DNA extracted from either of those sample types. TCRbeta CDR3 regions were amplified from genomic DNA using the immunoSEQ Assay, a bias-controlled multiplex PCR. On the study's bioinformatics: Within the assay, amplification of reference gene primers was used to estimate how many nucleated cells each sample contained. Sequence reads were collapsed and filtered to measure the absolute abundance of every unique TCRbeta CDR3 rearrangement. Productive Simpson clonality was computed per sample as the square root of Simpson's diversity index over productive rearrangements. In TCRdb, the immuneACCESS table is reduced to in-frame sequences with V and J assigned. These tables do not hold every clone; where another copy was compared, an unresolved V gene accounts for under half, and the others remain unexplained. That table supplies the V and J calls and clone size; D and trimming were determined from the DNA. For this sample the table gives approximately 400,000 clones, of which approximately 89% were detected only once. The ten top clones hold around an eighth of the sample.

Turning to this clone: Its antigen has not been determined. No qualities accompany the bases; no much larger clone lies one base away.

This receptor was obtained from a woman in her forties or fifties with COVID-19, enrolled during active disease. Sequenced material: peripheral blood.

The bases are TGTGCCAGCAGCCAAGATAGCGGGTCTACCGGGGAGCTGTTTTTT. Its translation reads: CASSQDSGSTGELFF. This sequence uses TRBV4-2 and TRBJ2-2, and 7 junction bases match TRBD2. Clipping removes 0 bases from V and 5 bases from J, with 3 as the unmatched junction base count. The germline V gene sets CDR1 to LGHNA and CDR2 to YNFKEQ. From the cysteine through the phenylalanine, the CDR3 covers 15 amino acids. The CDR3 DNA has 45 bases and is translated from base 1.